This T cell receptor beta chain was obtained from a study of Ad26.COV2.S vaccination and SARS-CoV-2 variants. Across the whole study: Ad26.COV2.S was injected intramuscularly once or twice, 56 days apart. Findings and limits, study-wide: Total T cell responses may have been underestimated by the TCR breadth and depth analyses. Across vaccine and placebo recipients, the breadth of non-spike TCRs was similar.

The CDR3 runs to 17 residues. The germline gives CDR1 LGHNA, CDR2 YNFKEQ. Trimming cost V 0 bases and J 2 bases; bases outside gene matches: 7. Clones were read by immunoSEQ multiplex PCR, and TCRdb kept only the in-frame ones, dropping some. Seen here are some 290,000 clones, around 84% observed once, and the top ten hold 1.5% to 2.5%. Treatment described: approximately 18 received Ad26.COV2.S at low or high dose, single or two shots; several received placebo; per-sample allocation not given. Day 63 after the first injection of vaccine or placebo was the sampling time. Adults aged 18-55 years in Boston included the donor. The table lists this clone with a count of one. Its cognate antigen is unknown.

The receptor was derived from a person aged 18 to 65 who received the Ad26.COV2.S COVID-19 vaccine or a placebo. Sample: peripheral blood, taken in a trial of Ad26.COV2.S vaccine versus placebo. The gene calls are TRBV4-2 and TRBJ2-3; 8 nucleotides agree with TRBD2. The CDR3 region has the DNA TGTGCCAGCAGCCAAGAGGGGACTAGTTTAGACACAGATACGCAGTATTTT. Amino acid sequence: CASSQEGTSLDTDTQYF.